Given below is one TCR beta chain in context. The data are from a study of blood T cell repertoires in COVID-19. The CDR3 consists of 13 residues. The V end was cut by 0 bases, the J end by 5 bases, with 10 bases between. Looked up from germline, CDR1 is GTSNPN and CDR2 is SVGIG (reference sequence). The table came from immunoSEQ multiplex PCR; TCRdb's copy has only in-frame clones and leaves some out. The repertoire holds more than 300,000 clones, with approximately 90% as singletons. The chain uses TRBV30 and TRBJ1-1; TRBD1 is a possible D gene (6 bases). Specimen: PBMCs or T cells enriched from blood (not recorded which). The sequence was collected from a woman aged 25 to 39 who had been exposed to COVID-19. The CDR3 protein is CAWSVIGTTEAFF. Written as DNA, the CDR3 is TGTGCCTGGAGTGTAATCGGGACAACTGAAGCTTTCTTT.